These 4 T cell receptor beta chains share one sample of origin, sequenced in a study of cytomegalovirus exposure and HLA in healthy donors. PCR involved 60 Vbeta and 13 Jbeta primers. TCRdb's copy holds only in-frame clones and misses some; the assay was immunoSEQ multiplex PCR. The data hold roughly 200,000 clones, with 79% observed a single time. Sequencing input: PBMCs. These receptors were obtained from a woman in her 30s in good health and CMV-seropositive.

This clone has just one count. The chain has TRBV7-9 and TRBJ1-3, with unresolved D. Trimming cost V 5 bases and J 4 bases, with 15 bases left between them. Germline-derived CDR1 and CDR2 are SEHNR and FQNEAQ (reference sequence). The CDR3 spans 15 residues. The CDR3 DNA follows: TGTGCCAGCAGCCTCCGCGGCCCTTCCGGAAACACCATATATTTT. It yields the protein CASSLRGPSGNTIYF.

The V call is TRBV6-5, the J call TRBJ1-5, with D possibly matching TRBD1 (6 bases). V shed 4 bases and J shed 0 bases, with 10 bases lying between them. The CDR3 contains 15 residues. The germline gives CDR1 MNHEY, CDR2 SVGAGI. The CDR3 region is CASSLDRYSNQPQHF. The CDR3 nucleotides read TGTGCCAGCAGTTTGGACAGATATAGCAATCAGCCCCAGCATTTT.

The J gene is TRBJ2-5, the V gene TRBV5-1; no definite D call. With 7 bases removed from V and 2 bases from J, the gap between germline ends came to 9 bases. The CDR3 extends over 12 amino acids. Germline CDR1 reads SGHRS; CDR2 reads YFSETQ. The CDR3 DNA sequence: TGCGCCAGCGGTCAGATACAAGAGACCCAGTACTTC. Translating it yields CASGQIQETQYF.

This sequence joins TRBV18 and TRBJ1-1; 9 bases are shared with TRBD1. The germline CDR1 and CDR2 sequences are KGHSH and LQKENI. J gave up 8 bases and V 2 bases, and 9 bases lay outside the gene matches. CDR3 length: 15 amino acids. CDR3 region: CASSPESGQGTEAFF. For the CDR3, the DNA is TGTGCCAGCTCACCAGAGAGCGGACAGGGGACCGAAGCTTTCTTT.